Detailed here is one T cell receptor beta chain. Its target is unknown. The data were obtained in a study of post-analysis software for immune sequencing data. Study background: The disease courses spanned relapsing-remitting, secondary progressive and progressive-relapsing forms of multiple sclerosis. General study findings and limits: With F measure, samples from one preparation batch clustered together strongly. Among multiple sclerosis patients, normalized Chao1 diversity was significantly below that of controls. Among 5 or 6 TRBV segments more frequent in patients than controls were TRBV5-6, TRBV5-1 and TRBV20-1.

The TCR beta cDNA libraries contained unique molecular identifiers. Once roughly 1 to 10 million T cells were used, roughly 490,000 cDNA molecules resulted. TCRdb re-derived calls from the PCR reads in MiXCR, one entry per CDR3 protein. Of hundreds of thousands of distinct CDR3 sequences in the sample, 30% were seen once. Germline-derived CDR1 and CDR2 are LNHNV and YYDKDF (reference sequence). V was trimmed by 0 bases and J by 8 bases, leaving 14 bases between them. This CDR3 comprises 16 residues. The clonotype was recovered from a girl aged 10 to 17 with multiple sclerosis. The chain is built from TRBV15 and TRBJ1-6; D perhaps matches TRBD1 (5 bases). The sequencing input was blood. The DNA of the CDR3 is TGTGCCACCAGCAGAGATCCGGCGCCGGGGGATTCACCCCTCCACTTT. Its translation is CATSRDPAPGDSPLHF.